What follows are 4 T cell receptor beta chains derived from one specimen sequenced in a study of CD8 T cells in Susac syndrome. Random-hexamer reverse transcription was applied to about 0.45 to 1 ug RNA. A single record per CDR3 protein comes from TCRdb applying MiXCR to the immunoSEQ multiplex PCR reads. This sample yields around 270,000 distinct CDR3 sequences, of which about 88% are seen a single time; under 0.2% belongs to the top ten. Material for sequencing was CD8+ T cells from PBMCs. The receptors were gathered from a human donor with multiple sclerosis.

Points on this clonotype: The CDR3 ends on some other residue instead of the conserved phenylalanine or tryptophan, so this is likely a read error. The V and J genes are TRBV30 and TRBJ1-1; unclear D gene. The V end was cut by 2 bases, the J end by 4 bases, with 5 bases between. Germline CDR1 is GTSNPN and CDR2 is SVGIG (reference sequence). The CDR3 loop spans 11 amino acids. The CDR3 DNA reads as TGTGCCTGGAGTTATGGCACTGAAGCTTTCCTT. Protein product: CAWSYGTEAFL.

V usage is TRBV27 and J usage is TRBJ1-1, with D possibly TRBD1 on 5 matching bases. V was clipped by 8 bases and J by 4 bases, with 14 bases between them. Germline loops: CDR1 MNHEY, CDR2 SMNVEV (reference sequence). This CDR3 has 13 residues. CDR3 loop: CASREYGGTEAFF. CDR3 coding DNA: TGTGCCAGCCGGGAGTATGGGGGCACTGAAGCTTTCTTT.

The chain links TRBV5-1 to TRBJ1-2; no clear D gene. V was shortened by 0 bases and J by 4 bases, with 7 bases between the two germline ends. This CDR3 comprises 13 residues. Germline V gives CDR1 SGHRS, CDR2 YFSETQ. The chain's CDR3 is CASSLGGPYGYTF. CDR3 nucleotide sequence: TGCGCCAGCAGCTTGGGGGGTCCCTATGGCTACACCTTC. The variable domain in full, with the rest retrieved from reference TRBV5-1 and TRBJ1-2, is KAGVTQTPRYLIKTRGQQVTLSCSPISGHRSVSWYQQTPGQGLQFLFEYFSETQRNKGNFPGRFSGRQFSNSRSEMNVSTLELGDSALYLCASSLGGPYGYTFGSGTRLTVV.

The CDR3: CASSLALGRAETQYF. Here the CDR3 DNA reads TGTGCCAGCAGCTTAGCGCTTGGGAGGGCAGAGACCCAGTACTTC. The gene calls are TRBV7-9 and TRBJ2-5; 7 bases are a match to TRBD2. There are 15 residues in the CDR3. Per the germline V gene, CDR1 is SEHNR and CDR2 is FQNEAQ (reference sequence). V lost 0 bases and J lost 4; bases outside the gene matches: 5.